A selection of T cell receptor beta chains follows, all from one sample in a study of PD-1 blockade in classical Hodgkin lymphoma. TCRdb's copy holds only in-frame clones and misses some; the assay was immunoSEQ multiplex PCR. This table has around 20,000 clones, roughly 80% appearing once. The source material was peripheral blood mononuclear cells (PBMCs), sampled before the second cycle of nivolumab. The receptors here all came from a human donor with classical Hodgkin lymphoma. Each CDR3 is given with its conserved first and last residue. The order of the fields is clone size, J gene, D gene, V gene, CDR3 DNA, CDR3 protein. A D gene is named only where the DNA matches it firmly. Size values are once, few and many counts, or a class for expanded clones, and some rows have none.

>once|TRBJ1-2|TRBD1|TRBV28
TGTGCCAGCAGTTTAGACAGGGGGCGCGGCTACACCTTC
CASSLDRGRGYTF
>NA|TRBJ2-2|TRBD1|TRBV28
TGTGCCAGCAGTTTATACAGGGGAAACACCGGGGAGCTGTTTTTT
CASSLYRGNTGELFF
>NA|TRBJ2-3|TRBD1|TRBV6-5
TGTGCCAGCAGTTACGGGACAGGGAGCACAGATACGCAGTATTTT
CASSYGTGSTDTQYF
>NA|TRBJ1-5|TRBD1|TRBV19
TGTGCCAGTAGTATTGTCACAGGGGGGAGCAATCAGCCCCAGCATTTT
CASSIVTGGSNQPQHF
>NA|TRBJ1-2|TRBD1|TRBV19
TGTGCCAGTAGTCTACAGGGGGCCTACTATGGCTACACCTTC
CASSLQGAYYGYTF
>few|TRBJ1-1|NA|TRBV20-1
TGCAGAGCACAGGGTGGCACTGAAGCTTTCTTT
CRAQGGTEAFF
>NA|TRBJ2-2|TRBD1|TRBV7-2
TGTGCCAGCAGCTTAGGAGGGGGCGCGGCCGGGGAGCTGTTTTTT
CASSLGGGAAGELFF
>NA|TRBJ2-5|NA|TRBV5-1
TGCGCCAGCAGCTTGGACGGCAGGGGATGGGAGACCCAGTACTTC
CASSLDGRGWETQYF
>NA|TRBJ1-4|NA|TRBV11-2
TGTGCCAGCAGCGTGACAGGTGGATGGGAAAAACTGTTTTTT
CASSVTGGWEKLFF
>NA|TRBJ2-3|TRBD2|TRBV6-5
TGTGCCAGCAGTATCCTAGCGGGGGGCACAGATACGCAGTATTTT
CASSILAGGTDTQYF
>NA|TRBJ2-1|NA|TRBV6-1
TGTGCCAGCAAGCGCAGCAATGAGCAGTTCTTC
CASKRSNEQFF
>NA|TRBJ1-2|NA|TRBV7-8
TGTGCCAGCAGCTTAGGGGTCGCGGCTACTAACTATGGCTACACCTTC
CASSLGVAATNYGYTF
>NA|TRBJ1-1|NA|TRBV27
TGTGCCAGCAGTTTCCCGGGTGGTACTGAAGCTTTCTTT
CASSFPGGTEAFF
>once|TRBJ2-4|NA|TRBV5-4
TGTGCCAGCAGCTCGGGGGGCATCGGAAACATTCAGTACTTC
CASSSGGIGNIQYF
>NA|TRBJ1-1|NA|TRBV5-4
TGTGCCAGCAGCTTGTCAGGGGCCACTGAAGCTTTCTTT
CASSLSGATEAFF
>NA|TRBJ2-7|TRBD2|TRBV7-9
TGTGCCAGCAGCTCGGGGAGGGTCCCGTTAACCTACGAGCAGTACTTC
CASSSGRVPLTYEQYF
>few|TRBJ2-1|TRBD1|TRBV5-1
TGCGCCAGCAGCGCCACAGGGGGCTCCACCTACAATGAGCAGTTCTTC
CASSATGGSTYNEQFF
>NA|TRBJ2-7|NA|TRBV27
TGTGCCAGCAACGGAGTCCATTCCTACGAGCAGTACTTC
CASNGVHSYEQYF
>NA|TRBJ2-7|NA|TRBV28
TGTGCCAGTTGGGACTACGAGCAGTACTTC
CASWDYEQYF
>NA|TRBJ1-1|TRBD1|TRBV5-1
TGCGCCAGCAGCCGTTATACAGGGGAGAACACTGAAGCTTTCTTT
CASSRYTGENTEAFF
>NA|TRBJ2-7|NA|TRBV4-2
TGTGCCAGCAGCCCCGGGGGCGTCTACGAGCAGTACTTC
CASSPGGVYEQYF
>NA|TRBJ1-4|NA|TRBV18
TGTGCCAGCTCACCGCATCGCGGAAATGAAAAACTGTTTTTT
CASSPHRGNEKLFF
>NA|TRBJ1-1|TRBD1|TRBV25-1
TGTGCCAGCGCGAGACAGGGGGCTCGAACTGAAGCTTTCTTT
CASARQGARTEAFF